The clone carrying this T cell receptor beta chain was seen more than once but under ten times. Its target is unknown. This CDR3 is built from 16 residues. V was pared by 0 bases and J by 0 bases, with 9 bases between. Germline assignment: CDR1 LGHNA and CDR2 YNFKEQ. The sample is drawn from a study of T cell repertoires in cytomegalovirus infection. Overall study: Evidence of both CMV infection and a matching HLA type came from public TCR beta signatures.

Overall study results and limits: The cumulative frequency of public TCR beta families distinguished individuals who carried CMV together with the relevant HLA. What dominated the ex vivo response were HLA-C-restricted CMV-specific TCR beta clonotypes.

Using its own MiXCR run on the reads, TCRdb lists one record per CDR3 protein. The sample has about 530,000 distinct CDR3 sequences; more than 20% are singletons. The origin of this receptor is a human donor in good health (CMV status not recorded). Some clones in this sample may be carry-over from other donors' samples. Sequencing used PBMCs. V gene TRBV4-2 combines with J gene TRBJ2-1; tentatively, D is TRBD1 (5 bases). CDR3 sequence (DNA): TGTGCCAGCAGCCAAGAGCAGGGTAGCTCCTACAATGAGCAGTTCTTC. Its translation is CASSQEQGSSYNEQFF.